Below are 15 T cell receptor beta chains sequenced from a single sample in a study of blood T cells in healthy people across ages. The authors ran a second PCR of 7 to 11 cycles using a sample-barcoded 5' primer and a J-beta primer mix. MiXCR, run by TCRdb on the 5' RACE reads, gives a single entry per CDR3 protein. This table holds roughly 800,000 distinct CDR3 sequences, approximately 55% found once. The specimen sequenced was blood. The receptors were sampled from a man older than 75 in good health.

The chain has TRBV9 and TRBJ2-2; D uncertain. CDR1 and CDR2 from the germline V gene are SGDLS and YYNGEE. This CDR3 has 14 residues. The germline V and J ends were trimmed by 0 bases and 2 bases, with 5 bases remaining between them. The CDR3 reads CASSVEPNTGELFF. CDR3 DNA sequence: TGTGCCAGCAGCGTAGAGCCTAACACCGGGGAGCTGTTTTTT.

The chain combines TRBV3-1 with TRBJ2-5; D is ambiguous. Deletions cut 2 bases from V and 3 bases from J, with 10 bases between. The germline gives CDR1 LGHDT, CDR2 YNNKEL (reference sequence). The CDR3 sequence is 14 residues long. For the CDR3, the DNA is TGTGCCAGCAGCCAAACGATACTCAAAGAGACCCAGTACTTC. Its translation: CASSQTILKETQYF.

The chain uses TRBV20-1 and TRBJ1-5; 8 bases match TRBD1. CDR1 is DFQATT, CDR2 SNEGSKA, per germline (reference sequence). This CDR3 region has 15 residues. V was pared by 0 bases and J by 2 bases, with 3 bases of the junction left unmatched. CDR3 bases: TGCAGTGCTAGAGAGAGGACAGGGCGCAATCAGCCCCAGCATTTT. Its translation: CSARERTGRNQPQHF.

The chain carries TRBV11-2 and TRBJ2-7; D might be TRBD2 (5 bases). Germline V lookup: CDR1 SGHAT, CDR2 FQNNGV. With 4 bases removed from V and 7 bases from J, the gap between germline ends came to 8 bases. The CDR3 sequence is 11 residues long. The CDR3 protein is CASSSKREQYF. The CDR3 nucleotides are TGTGCCAGCAGCTCGAAGCGGGAGCAGTACTTC.

The rearrangement joins TRBV7-3 to TRBJ1-1; TRBD1 is a possible D gene (6 bases). Germline CDR1 and CDR2: SGHTA and FQGTGA. CDR3 length equals 13 residues. Trimming removed 4 bases at V and 5 bases at J, with 11 bases between. The CDR3 region is CASSSSRGTEAFF. CDR3 coding DNA: TGTGCCAGCAGCTCGAGCAGGGGAACTGAAGCTTTCTTT.

V gene TRBV7-2 combines with J gene TRBJ2-1, with TRBD2 matching over 12 bases. CDR1 and CDR2 from the germline V gene are SGHTA and FQGNSA. The ends lost 8 bases at V and 6 bases at J; junction bases unmatched: 5. The CDR3 sequence is 14 residues long. For the CDR3, the DNA is TGTGCCAGCCAACTAGCGGGAGGTTCCAATGAGCAGTTCTTC. Its translation is CASQLAGGSNEQFF.

The rearrangement uses TRBV6-5 and TRBJ2-1, with D tentatively TRBD1 (6 bases). The ends were cut back, 0 bases at V and 2 bases at J, with 8 bases in the middle. The CDR3 runs to 15 residues. Germline CDR1 is MNHEY and CDR2 is SVGAGI. CDR3 nucleotides: TGTGCCAGCAGTTACTCCCCAGGGGCCTACAATGAGCAGTTCTTC. Encoded protein: CASSYSPGAYNEQFF.

This clonotype was seen repeatedly, ten times or more. This sequence joins TRBV7-9 and TRBJ2-1; D may be TRBD2 (5 bases). V was trimmed by 5 bases and J by 1 base, leaving 12 bases between them. This CDR3 spans 15 amino acids. The germline CDR1 and CDR2 sequences are SEHNR and FQNEAQ (reference sequence). The CDR3 DNA sequence: TGTGCCAGCAGCCCCGCGGGCGGATCCTACAATGAGCAGTTCTTC. Protein: CASSPAGGSYNEQFF.

This chain joins TRBV20-1 and TRBJ2-5; 14 bases align to TRBD2. This CDR3 contains 14 residues. Germline CDR1 and CDR2: DFQATT and SNEGSKA (reference sequence). V was clipped by 8 bases and J by 11 bases; unmatched bases: 13. CDR3 in amino acids: CSRGTSGSGNEQYF. CDR3 coding DNA: TGCAGTCGGGGGACTAGCGGGAGTGGTAATGAGCAGTACTTC.

The chain is built from TRBV11-1 and TRBJ2-1; TRBD2 agrees at 10 bases. The ends lost 4 bases at V and 9 bases at J; junction bases unmatched: 12. Germline V gives CDR1 SGHAT, CDR2 FQDESV (reference sequence). This CDR3 is 16 amino acids long. CDR3 residues: CASSSNGAGGQSEQFF. The CDR3 nucleotides read TGTGCCAGCAGCTCTAACGGAGCGGGAGGGCAAAGTGAGCAGTTCTTC.

This clonotype has a count of ten or more. The rearrangement joins TRBV20-1 to TRBJ2-3, with 11 bases identical to TRBD2. The CDR3 sequence is 16 residues long. Germline V gene lookup returns CDR1 DFQATT and CDR2 SNEGSKA (reference sequence). The junction had 9 bases not matched to a gene; V was cut back by 5 bases and J by 2 bases. CDR3 amino acids: CSAPNPTSGTTDTQYF. CDR3 coding DNA: TGCAGTGCTCCCAACCCGACTAGCGGGACCACAGATACGCAGTATTTT.

The chain links TRBV5-5 to TRBJ2-6, with D perhaps matching TRBD1 (5 bases). The CDR3 totals 18 residues. Germline lookup yields CDR1 SGHKS and CDR2 YYEKEE (reference sequence). Deletions cut 0 bases from V and 0 bases from J, with 13 bases between. The CDR3 spells CASSLGGRVDSGANVLTF. CDR3 DNA sequence: TGTGCCAGCAGCTTGGGTGGCAGGGTAGACTCTGGGGCCAACGTCCTGACTTTC.

The rearrangement uses TRBV5-1 and TRBJ2-1, with TRBD1 identical over 10 bases. After removal of 0 bases from V and 15 bases from J, the junction contained 9 bases not matched to a gene. This CDR3 comprises 14 residues. Germline V gene lookup returns CDR1 SGHRS and CDR2 YFSETQ. CDR3 in DNA: TGCGCCAGCAGCTTGGCCGGGGGACAGGGGTCCTCGTTCTTC. It is translated as CASSLAGGQGSSFF.

This clonotype turned up a few times. The V and J genes are TRBV7-2 and TRBJ2-7, with TRBD1 matching 7 bases. Germline V lookup: CDR1 SGHTA, CDR2 FQGNSA. V shed 4 bases and J 9 bases; nucleotides not matched to a gene: 15. The CDR3 loop spans 15 amino acids. CDR3 amino acids: CASSSIPGQRSGQYF. CDR3 coding DNA: TGTGCCAGCAGCTCAATCCCGGGACAGCGCTCCGGGCAGTACTTC.

This clonotype was counted once. The V gene is TRBV9, the J gene TRBJ2-5, with 9 nucleotides matching TRBD2. Germline trimming cut 4 bases from V and 2 bases from J; bases unmatched to any gene: 9. Germline CDR1 is SGDLS and CDR2 is YYNGEE. This CDR3 comprises 16 residues. The CDR3 nucleotides read TGTGCCAGCAGCACCGCTAGCGGGATGGGTCAAGAGACCCAGTACTTC. This codes for CASSTASGMGQETQYF.